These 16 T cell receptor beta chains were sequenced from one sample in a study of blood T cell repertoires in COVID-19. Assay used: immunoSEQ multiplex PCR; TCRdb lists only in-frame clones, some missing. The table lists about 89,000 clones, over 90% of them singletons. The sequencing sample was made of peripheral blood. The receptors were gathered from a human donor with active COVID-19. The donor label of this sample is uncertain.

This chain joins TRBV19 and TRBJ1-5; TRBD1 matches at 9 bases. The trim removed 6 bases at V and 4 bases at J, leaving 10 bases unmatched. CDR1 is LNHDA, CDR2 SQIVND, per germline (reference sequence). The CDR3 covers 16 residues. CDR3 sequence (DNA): TGTGCCAGTAGATCATACCGGGACAGGGATAATCAGCCCCAGCATTTT. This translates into CASRSYRDRDNQPQHF.

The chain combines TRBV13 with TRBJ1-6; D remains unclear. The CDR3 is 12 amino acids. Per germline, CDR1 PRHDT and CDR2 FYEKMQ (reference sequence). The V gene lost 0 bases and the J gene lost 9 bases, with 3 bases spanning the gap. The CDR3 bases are TGTGCCAGCAGCTTAGGCGGTTCACCCCTCCACTTT. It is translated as CASSLGGSPLHF.

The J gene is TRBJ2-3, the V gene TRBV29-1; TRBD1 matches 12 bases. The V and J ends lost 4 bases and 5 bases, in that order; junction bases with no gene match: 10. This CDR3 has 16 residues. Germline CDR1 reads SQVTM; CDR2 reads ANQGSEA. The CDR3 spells CSVGARDRGQGDTQYF. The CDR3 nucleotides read TGCAGCGTTGGGGCCCGGGACAGGGGGCAGGGAGATACGCAGTATTTT.

CDR3 protein: CSASIGGYLSGSYEQYF. In DNA form, the CDR3 reads TGCAGTGCTAGTATTGGGGGGTACCTTAGTGGGTCCTACGAGCAGTACTTC. The chain joins TRBV20-1 to TRBJ2-7, with a tentative D call TRBD2 (6 bases). Trimming left V 3 bases short and J 1 base short, with 22 bases between. There are 17 residues in the CDR3. CDR1 is DFQATT, CDR2 SNEGSKA, per germline (reference sequence).

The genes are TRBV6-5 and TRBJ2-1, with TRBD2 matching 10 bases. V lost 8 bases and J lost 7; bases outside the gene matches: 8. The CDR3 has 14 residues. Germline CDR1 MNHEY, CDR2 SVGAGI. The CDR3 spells CASRSGGAGNEQFF. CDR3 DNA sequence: TGTGCCAGCCGAAGCGGGGGGGCTGGAAATGAGCAGTTCTTC.

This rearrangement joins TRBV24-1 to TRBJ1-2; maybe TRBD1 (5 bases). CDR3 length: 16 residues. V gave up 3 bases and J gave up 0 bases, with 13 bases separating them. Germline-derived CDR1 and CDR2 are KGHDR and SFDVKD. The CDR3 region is CATSDAGTGANYGYTF. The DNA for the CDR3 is TGTGCCACCAGTGATGCCGGGACGGGAGCTAACTATGGCTACACCTTC.

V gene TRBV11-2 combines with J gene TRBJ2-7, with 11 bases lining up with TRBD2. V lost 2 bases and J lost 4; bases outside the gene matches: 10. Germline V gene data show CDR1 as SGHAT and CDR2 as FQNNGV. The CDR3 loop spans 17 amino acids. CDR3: CASSLKGSGLADYEQYF. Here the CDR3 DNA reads TGTGCCAGCAGCTTAAAGGGCTCGGGACTAGCGGATTACGAGCAGTACTTC. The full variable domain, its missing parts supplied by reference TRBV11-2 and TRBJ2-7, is EAGVAQSPRYKIIEKRQSVAFWCNPISGHATLYWYQQILGQGPKLLIQFQNNGVVDDSQLPKDRFSAERLKGVDSTLKIQPAKLEDSAVYLCASSLKGSGLADYEQYFGPGTRLTVT.

CDR3 in amino acids: CASSPGQPQETQYF. In DNA, the CDR3 is TGTGCCAGCAGCCCAGGACAGCCCCAAGAGACCCAGTACTTC. This chain uses TRBV11-2 with TRBJ2-5; a possible D gene is TRBD1 (6 bases). CDR3 length equals 14 residues. Trimming removed 5 bases at V and 1 base at J, with 11 bases between. CDR1 and CDR2 from the germline V gene are SGHAT and FQNNGV.

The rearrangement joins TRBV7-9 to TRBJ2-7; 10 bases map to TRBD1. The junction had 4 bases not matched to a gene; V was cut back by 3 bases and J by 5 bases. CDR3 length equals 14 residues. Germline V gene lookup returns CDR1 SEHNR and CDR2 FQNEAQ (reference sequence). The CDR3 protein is CASSFGQGDDEQYF. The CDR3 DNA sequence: TGTGCCAGCAGCTTCGGACAGGGGGACGACGAGCAGTACTTC.

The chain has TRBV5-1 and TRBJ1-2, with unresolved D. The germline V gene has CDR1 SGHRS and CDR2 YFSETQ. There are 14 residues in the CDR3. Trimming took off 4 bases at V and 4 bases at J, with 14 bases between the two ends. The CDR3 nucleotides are TGCGCCAGCAGCCCGCCGACCCCGGGCTATGGCTACACCTTC. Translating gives CASSPPTPGYGYTF.

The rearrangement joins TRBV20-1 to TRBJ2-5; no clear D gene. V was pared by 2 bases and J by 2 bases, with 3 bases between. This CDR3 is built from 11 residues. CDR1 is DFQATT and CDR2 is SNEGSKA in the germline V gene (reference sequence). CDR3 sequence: CSARPQETQYF. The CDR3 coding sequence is TGCAGTGCTAGACCGCAAGAGACCCAGTACTTC.

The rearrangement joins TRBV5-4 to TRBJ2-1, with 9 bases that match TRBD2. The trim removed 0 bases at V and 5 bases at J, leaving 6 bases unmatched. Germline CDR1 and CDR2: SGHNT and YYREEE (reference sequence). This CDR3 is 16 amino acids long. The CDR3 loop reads CASSLELAGLDNEQFF. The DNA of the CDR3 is TGTGCCAGCAGCTTGGAGCTAGCGGGGTTGGACAATGAGCAGTTCTTC.

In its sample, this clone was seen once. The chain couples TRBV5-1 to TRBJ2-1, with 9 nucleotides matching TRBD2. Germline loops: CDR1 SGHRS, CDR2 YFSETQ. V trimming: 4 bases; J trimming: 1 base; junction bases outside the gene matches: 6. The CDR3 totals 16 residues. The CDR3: CASSPGLAYSYNEQFF. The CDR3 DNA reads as TGCGCCAGCAGCCCAGGACTAGCGTATTCCTACAATGAGCAGTTCTTC.

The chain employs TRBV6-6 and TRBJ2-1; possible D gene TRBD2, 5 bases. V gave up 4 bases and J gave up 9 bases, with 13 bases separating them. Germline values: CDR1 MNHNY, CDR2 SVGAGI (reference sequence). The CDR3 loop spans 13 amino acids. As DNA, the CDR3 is TGTGCCAGCAGTTTCGAGGGAAGCAGTGAGCAGTTCTTC. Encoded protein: CASSFEGSSEQFF.

CDR3 bases: TGTGCCAGCAGTTCGAGGAGCGGACAGGGGGTCTACGAGCAGTACTTC. This codes for CASSSRSGQGVYEQYF. The rearrangement uses TRBV7-6 and TRBJ2-7; TRBD1 agrees at 10 bases. The CDR3 runs to 16 residues. CDR1 SGHVS and CDR2 FNYEAQ come from the germline V gene. Unmatched junction bases numbered 11, after V lost 6 bases and J lost 3 bases.

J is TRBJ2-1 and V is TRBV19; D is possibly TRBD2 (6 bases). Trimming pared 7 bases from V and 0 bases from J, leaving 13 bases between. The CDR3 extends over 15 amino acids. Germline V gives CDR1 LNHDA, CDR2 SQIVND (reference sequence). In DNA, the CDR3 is TGTGCCAGTACCCGCCCCGGGAGCTCCTACAATGAGCAGTTCTTC. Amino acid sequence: CASTRPGSSYNEQFF.